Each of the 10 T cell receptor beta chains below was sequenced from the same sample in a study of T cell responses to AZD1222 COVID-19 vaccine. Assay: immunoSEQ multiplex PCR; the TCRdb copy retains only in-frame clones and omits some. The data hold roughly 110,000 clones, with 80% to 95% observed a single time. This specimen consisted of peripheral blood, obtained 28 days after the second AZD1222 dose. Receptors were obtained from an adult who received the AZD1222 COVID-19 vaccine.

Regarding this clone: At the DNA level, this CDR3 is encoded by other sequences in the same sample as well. The CDR3 here is CASGLGPETQYF. CDR3 nucleotides: TGTGCTAGTGGTTTGGGACCGGAGACCCAGTACTTC. V and J are TRBV12-5 and TRBJ2-5, with D uncertain. The V end was cut by 1 base, the J end by 5 bases, with 5 bases between. There are 12 residues in the CDR3. The germline V gene has CDR1 LGHNT and CDR2 FRNRAP.

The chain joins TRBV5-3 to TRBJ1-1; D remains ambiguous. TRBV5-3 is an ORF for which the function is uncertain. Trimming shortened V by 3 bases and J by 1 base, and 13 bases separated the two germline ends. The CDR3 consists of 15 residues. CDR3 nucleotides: TGTGCCAGAAGCTCGCCTGCACAGTGGAACACTGAAGCTTTCTTT. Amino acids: CARSSPAQWNTEAFF.

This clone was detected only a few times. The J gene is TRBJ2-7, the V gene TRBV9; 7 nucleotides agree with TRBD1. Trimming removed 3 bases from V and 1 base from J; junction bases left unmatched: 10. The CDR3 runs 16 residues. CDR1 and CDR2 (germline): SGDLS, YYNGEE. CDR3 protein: CASSAHRDRGSYEQYF. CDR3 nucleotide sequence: TGTGCCAGCAGCGCTCACCGGGACAGAGGTTCCTACGAGCAGTACTTC.

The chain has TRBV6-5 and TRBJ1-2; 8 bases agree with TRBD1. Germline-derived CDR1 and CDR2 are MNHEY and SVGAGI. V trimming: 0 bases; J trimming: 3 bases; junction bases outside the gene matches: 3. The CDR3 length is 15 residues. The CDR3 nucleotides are TGTGCCAGCAGTTACTCGACAGGGGCTTACTATGGCTACACCTTC. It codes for CASSYSTGAYYGYTF.

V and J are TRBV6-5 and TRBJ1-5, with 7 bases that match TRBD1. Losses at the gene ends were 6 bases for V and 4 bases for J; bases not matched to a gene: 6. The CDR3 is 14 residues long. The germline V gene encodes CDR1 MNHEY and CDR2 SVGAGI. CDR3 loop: CASSPGTENQPQHF. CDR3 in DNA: TGTGCCAGCAGCCCCGGGACAGAGAATCAGCCCCAGCATTTT.

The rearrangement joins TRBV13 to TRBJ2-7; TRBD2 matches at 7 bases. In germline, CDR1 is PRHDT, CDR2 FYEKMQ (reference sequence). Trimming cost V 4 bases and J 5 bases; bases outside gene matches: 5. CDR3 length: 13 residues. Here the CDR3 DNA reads TGTGCCAGCAGCTCGGGAGGAACGGACGAGCAGTACTTC. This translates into CASSSGGTDEQYF.

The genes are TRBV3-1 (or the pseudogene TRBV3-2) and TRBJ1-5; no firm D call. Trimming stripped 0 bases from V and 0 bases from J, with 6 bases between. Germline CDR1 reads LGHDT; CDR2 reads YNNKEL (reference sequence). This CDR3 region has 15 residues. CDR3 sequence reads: CASSQEWGSNQPQHF. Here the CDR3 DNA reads TGTGCCAGCAGCCAAGAGTGGGGTAGCAATCAGCCCCAGCATTTT.

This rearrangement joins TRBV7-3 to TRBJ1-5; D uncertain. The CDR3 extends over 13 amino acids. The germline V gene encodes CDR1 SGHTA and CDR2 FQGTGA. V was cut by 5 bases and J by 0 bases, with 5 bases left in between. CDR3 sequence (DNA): TGTGCCAGCAGCATAGATAGCAATCAGCCCCAGCATTTT. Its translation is CASSIDSNQPQHF.

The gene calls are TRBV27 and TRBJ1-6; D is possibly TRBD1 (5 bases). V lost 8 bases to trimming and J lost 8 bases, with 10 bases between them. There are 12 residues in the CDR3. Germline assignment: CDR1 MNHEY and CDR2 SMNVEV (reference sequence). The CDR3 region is CASGQGDSPLHF. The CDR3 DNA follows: TGTGCCAGCGGGCAGGGAGATTCACCCCTCCACTTT.

The CDR3 DNA reads as TGTGCCAGCAGCGTAGCAAGGGAGCCCTATGGCTACACCTTC. Residues: CASSVAREPYGYTF. The chain employs TRBV9 and TRBJ1-2; D is unresolved. Trimming took 0 bases from V and 4 from J, leaving 10 bases between them. Germline V gene data show CDR1 as SGDLS and CDR2 as YYNGEE. The CDR3 runs 14 residues.